Listed below are T cell receptor beta chains from one sample, sequenced in a study of CD8 T cells in Susac syndrome. TCRdb passed the immunoSEQ multiplex PCR reads through MiXCR, listing each CDR3 protein once. Among 150,000 to 190,000 distinct CDR3 sequences, 85% to 95% were seen once, and the ten largest hold 0.2% to 0.25%. Sequencing was carried out using CD8+ T cells from PBMCs. The receptors shown here come from a human donor with multiple sclerosis. Each CDR3 is given with its conserved first and last residue. A D gene is named only where the DNA matches it firmly. Where a row states a size, it is once, few, many or the class of an expanded clone; other rows omit it.

D | size | J | V | CDR3 | DNA
. | . | TRBJ1-1 | TRBV12-3/TRBV12-4 | CASRTQDIRSEAFF | TGTGCCAGCAGAACCCAAGACATACGCTCTGAAGCTTTCTTT
. | . | TRBJ1-1 | TRBV5-1 | CASSLYGRTEAFF | TGCGCCAGCAGCTTGTACGGGCGGACTGAAGCTTTCTTT
TRBD2 | . | TRBJ2-1 | TRBV30 | CAWTEPSGALNEQFF | TGTGCCTGGACAGAGCCGAGCGGGGCTCTCAATGAGCAGTTCTTC
. | once | TRBJ2-7 | TRBV5-1 | CASREANEQYF | TGCGCCAGCCGAGAGGCCAACGAGCAGTACTTC
. | . | TRBJ2-1 | TRBV30 | CAWSVAWNEQFF | TGTGCCTGGAGTGTAGCCTGGAATGAGCAGTTCTTC
. | . | TRBJ2-1 | TRBV11-1 | CASSLNGIEQFF | TGTGCCAGCAGCTTAAACGGGATTGAGCAGTTCTTC
. | . | TRBJ2-7 | TRBV18 | CASSPGGTEVSYEQYF | TGTGCCAGCTCACCTGGCGGGACAGAGGTCTCCTACGAGCAGTACTTC
TRBD2 | . | TRBJ2-5 | TRBV9 | CASSVDGGAVETQYF | TGTGCCAGCAGCGTAGACGGGGGGGCAGTGGAGACCCAGTACTTC
. | . | TRBJ2-3 | TRBV20-1 | CSAKGGVSITDTQYF | TGCAGTGCTAAAGGCGGGGTTTCAATCACAGATACGCAGTATTTT
TRBD1 | . | TRBJ2-6 | TRBV4-1 | CASSHRQGAFSGANVLTF | TGCGCCAGCAGCCACCGACAGGGGGCCTTCTCTGGGGCCAACGTCCTGACTTTC
. | . | TRBJ1-2 | TRBV15 | CATSRPNRDYGYTF | TGTGCCACCAGCAGGCCTAACAGGGACTATGGCTACACCTTC
. | . | TRBJ2-3 | TRBV7-2 | CASSVLDTQYF | TGTGCCAGCAGCGTACTGGATACGCAGTATTTT
. | . | TRBJ2-3 | TRBV9 | CASSVGGSTDTQYF | TGTGCCAGCAGCGTAGGCGGGAGCACAGATACGCAGTATTTT
. | . | TRBJ2-1 | TRBV29-1 | CSVVSGQPPQFF | TGCAGCGTTGTTTCAGGGCAACCCCCACAGTTCTTC
. | . | TRBJ2-2 | TRBV9 | CASSVTTTGRGTGELFF | TGTGCCAGCAGCGTTACTACGACAGGGAGGGGCACCGGGGAGCTGTTTTTT
. | . | TRBJ2-1 | TRBV7-9 | CASSLLVGAGLEQFF | TGTGCCAGCAGCTTATTAGTCGGGGCGGGGCTCGAGCAGTTCTTC
TRBD1 | . | TRBJ1-2 | TRBV12-3/TRBV12-4 | CASSSGGEGYTF | TGTGCCAGCAGTTCAGGGGGCGAGGGCTACACCTTC
TRBD1 | once | TRBJ2-5 | TRBV12-5 | CASALTGGKVETQYF | TGTGCTAGTGCCTTGACAGGGGGCAAGGTAGAGACCCAGTACTTC
. | once | TRBJ1-6 | TRBV30 | CAWSPSSGTNSPLHF | TGTGCCTGGAGCCCCTCGAGCGGGACCAATTCACCCCTCCACTTT
. | . | TRBJ2-7 | TRBV29-1 | CSVRVLGEQYF | TGCAGCGTTAGGGTTCTCGGTGAGCAGTACTTC
. | . | TRBJ2-7 | TRBV25-1 | CASSHHGRPPYEQYF | TGTGCCAGCAGTCACCATGGGCGACCCCCTTACGAGCAGTACTTC
TRBD1 | . | TRBJ1-1 | TRBV11-2 | CASSLDRDAQGAAFF | TGTGCCAGCAGCTTAGATCGGGATGCGCAGGGGGCAGCTTTCTTT
. | few | TRBJ2-7 | TRBV12-3/TRBV12-4 | CASSLLIAYEQYF | TGTGCCAGCAGTTTACTCATTGCCTACGAGCAGTACTTC
TRBD2 | . | TRBJ2-1 | TRBV28 | CASGLWTSGGFDEQFF | TGTGCCAGCGGTTTATGGACTAGCGGGGGATTCGATGAGCAGTTCTTC
. | once | TRBJ2-5 | TRBV10-2 | CASFGETQYF | TGCGCCAGCTTCGGGGAGACCCAGTACTTC
TRBD2 | . | TRBJ2-7 | TRBV4-1 | CASSPGTSGYEQYF | TGCGCCAGCAGCCCCGGGACTAGCGGCTACGAGCAGTACTTC
. | . | TRBJ1-1 | TRBV7-9 | CVGDTEAFF | TGTGTGGGGGACACTGAAGCTTTCTTT
. | . | TRBJ2-7 | TRBV13 | CASSPPGALGEQYF | TGTGCCAGCAGCCCGCCGGGGGCCTTGGGGGAGCAGTACTTC
TRBD1 | . | TRBJ2-3 | TRBV29-1 | CSAVGGQDTDTQYF | TGCAGCGCCGTGGGTGGACAGGACACAGATACGCAGTATTTT
. | . | TRBJ1-4 | TRBV29-1 | CSVDRQGEGEKLFF | TGCAGCGTTGACCGGCAGGGAGAGGGTGAAAAACTGTTTTTT
. | . | TRBJ1-6 | TRBV27 | CASRRASEGLHF | TGTGCCAGCAGGCGGGCCTCGGAAGGGCTCCACTTT
. | . | TRBJ1-5 | TRBV28 | CASSLGGYSNQPQHF | TGTGCCAGCAGTTTAGGCGGGTATAGCAATCAGCCCCAGCATTTT
. | . | TRBJ2-7 | TRBV20-1 | CSARVRTAAGSYEQYF | TGCAGTGCTAGAGTACGGACAGCAGCGGGCAGCTACGAGCAGTACTTC
. | . | TRBJ2-3 | TRBV30 | CAWGIGTSATQYF | TGTGCCTGGGGGATAGGGACTTCAGCTACGCAGTATTTT
. | . | TRBJ2-7 | TRBV20-1 | CSARDLYGGRSYEQYF | TGCAGTGCTAGAGACCTATACGGTGGTCGCTCCTACGAGCAGTACTTC
. | . | TRBJ2-5 | TRBV27 | CASSSRRGQETQYF | TGTGCCAGCAGTTCTAGAAGGGGGCAAGAGACCCAGTACTTC
. | . | TRBJ2-7 | TRBV2 | CASSEERPETGFYEQYF | TGTGCCAGCAGTGAGGAAAGGCCCGAGACAGGATTCTACGAGCAGTACTTC
. | . | TRBJ2-6 | TRBV6-2/TRBV6-3 | CASTPPDSSLPSGANVLTF | TGTGCCAGCACCCCACCGGACAGTAGCCTTCCCTCTGGGGCCAACGTCCTGACTTTC
. | . | TRBJ2-7 | TRBV3-1 | CASSPRTPGYEQYF | TGTGCCAGCAGCCCGAGGACACCCGGCTACGAGCAGTACTTC
. | . | TRBJ1-4 | TRBV29-1 | CSVEGDLDNEQLFF | TGCAGCGTTGAGGGAGATTTAGATAATGAACAACTGTTTTTT
TRBD2 | . | TRBJ2-7 | TRBV3-1 | CASSPGGRNEQYF | TGTGCCAGCAGCCCGGGGGGGCGCAACGAGCAGTACTTC
TRBD1 | . | TRBJ2-7 | TRBV29-1 | CSAATGSDSYEQYF | TGCAGCGCCGCGACAGGGAGTGACTCCTACGAGCAGTACTTC
TRBD2 | . | TRBJ2-5 | TRBV6-6 | CASRPLAGGLETQYF | TGTGCCAGCAGACCTTTAGCGGGGGGGCTTGAGACCCAGTACTTC
. | . | TRBJ2-1 | TRBV12-3/TRBV12-4 | CASRPPEGIYNEQFF | TGTGCCAGCCGGCCCCCGGAAGGGATCTACAATGAGCAGTTCTTC
. | once | TRBJ2-3 | TRBV3-1 | CASSQDLRDTQYF | TGTGCCAGCAGCCAAGATCTAAGAGATACGCAGTATTTT
. | few | TRBJ2-5 | TRBV12-5 | CASGFGETQYF | TGTGCTAGTGGATTCGGGGAGACCCAGTACTTC
. | . | TRBJ2-1 | TRBV27 | CASSTDNEQFF | TGTGCCAGCAGTACCGACAATGAGCAGTTCTTC
. | . | TRBJ2-7 | TRBV13 | CASSPSGFEQYF | TGTGCCAGCAGCCCATCAGGTTTCGAGCAGTACTTC
. | . | TRBJ2-3 | TRBV25-1 | CASGTRGTDTQYF | TGTGCCAGCGGCACGAGAGGCACAGATACGCAGTATTTT
. | . | TRBJ2-7 | TRBV25-1 | CASSDPIRTQYF | TGTGCCAGCAGTGACCCCATCAGGACGCAGTACTTC
. | once | TRBJ1-2 | TRBV19 | CASSGGYRYGYTF | TGTGCCAGTAGTGGGGGCTACAGGTATGGCTACACCTTC
. | . | TRBJ1-2 | TRBV29-1 | CSVVRDSSYGYTF | TGCAGCGTTGTTAGGGATAGTAGCTATGGCTACACCTTC
TRBD2 | . | TRBJ2-3 | TRBV7-9 | CASSPPGLASDTQYF | TGTGCCAGCAGCCCTCCGGGACTAGCATCAGATACGCAGTATTTT